Listed below are T cell receptor beta chains from one sample, sequenced in a study of control samples from healthy donors and cancer patients. Assay used: immunoSEQ multiplex PCR; TCRdb lists only in-frame clones, some missing. The table lists roughly 23,000 clones, 83% of them singletons. The sequencing input was PBMCs. The receptors derive from a man between 60 and 70 years old with head and neck cancer. CDR3s include the opening cysteine and the closing phenylalanine or tryptophan. D genes are given only for firm matches. Not all rows give a size; the values are once, few, many and, for expanded clones, a class.

v_call: TRBV6-4
clone_size: once
j_call: TRBJ2-1
d_call: TRBD2
cdr3_nt: TGTGCCAGCAGTGACGTTGGACTAGGGAACAATGAGCAGTTCTTC
cdr3_aa: CASSDVGLGNNEQFF

v_call: TRBV28
clone_size: few
j_call: TRBJ1-2
d_call: TRBD1
cdr3_nt: TGTGCCAGCAGTCAACAGGGGGGAAGAGGCTACACCTTC
cdr3_aa: CASSQQGGRGYTF

v_call: TRBV24-1
clone_size: -
j_call: TRBJ2-3
d_call: -
cdr3_nt: TGTGCCACCAGTGATTTCATGGATACGCAGTATTTT
cdr3_aa: CATSDFMDTQYF

v_call: TRBV5-1
clone_size: -
j_call: TRBJ2-3
d_call: TRBD1
cdr3_nt: TGCGCCAGCAGCACTAACACAGGGGGCGGGACAGATACGCAGTATTTT
cdr3_aa: CASSTNTGGGTDTQYF

v_call: TRBV5-6
clone_size: -
j_call: TRBJ2-5
d_call: -
cdr3_nt: TGTGCCAGCAGTACAGTCCAAGAGACCCAGTACTTC
cdr3_aa: CASSTVQETQYF

v_call: TRBV7-2
clone_size: -
j_call: TRBJ2-7
d_call: -
cdr3_nt: TGTGCCAGCAGCCCTTCGGAATACGAGCAGTACTTC
cdr3_aa: CASSPSEYEQYF

v_call: TRBV27
clone_size: few
j_call: TRBJ2-3
d_call: TRBD2
cdr3_nt: TGTGCCAGCAGTTTAGGGGCTAGCGGACACACAGATACGCAGTATTTT
cdr3_aa: CASSLGASGHTDTQYF

v_call: TRBV11-3
clone_size: once
j_call: TRBJ2-2
d_call: -
cdr3_nt: TGTGCCAGCAGCTGGGACACGGCGAACACCGGGGAGCTGTTTTTT
cdr3_aa: CASSWDTANTGELFF

v_call: TRBV6-5
clone_size: -
j_call: TRBJ2-1
d_call: -
cdr3_nt: TGTGCCAGCAGTTACAATCCCGGCAATGAGCAGTTCTTC
cdr3_aa: CASSYNPGNEQFF

v_call: TRBV11-2
clone_size: -
j_call: TRBJ2-6
d_call: -
cdr3_nt: TGTGCCAGCGGATCCGGAGGGGCTATCTCTGGGGCCAACGTCCTGACTTTC
cdr3_aa: CASGSGGAISGANVLTF

v_call: TRBV5-5
clone_size: once
j_call: TRBJ2-7
d_call: -
cdr3_nt: TGTGCCAGCAGCTTGGAATTCTACGAGCAGTACTTC
cdr3_aa: CASSLEFYEQYF

v_call: TRBV15
clone_size: -
j_call: TRBJ2-2
d_call: TRBD2
cdr3_nt: TGTGCCACCAGCAGAGATCGGGGGGGAACGAACACCGGGGAGCTGTTTTTT
cdr3_aa: CATSRDRGGTNTGELFF

v_call: TRBV5-6
clone_size: -
j_call: TRBJ1-2
d_call: -
cdr3_nt: TGTGCCAGCAGCTTGGGGCCAGGGGTAACCTATGGCTACACCTTC
cdr3_aa: CASSLGPGVTYGYTF

v_call: TRBV27
clone_size: few
j_call: TRBJ2-2
d_call: -
cdr3_nt: TGTGCCAGCAGTCCCCACAGGGAGCAGGCCGGGGAGCTGTTTTTT
cdr3_aa: CASSPHREQAGELFF

v_call: TRBV6-4
clone_size: -
j_call: TRBJ2-1
d_call: TRBD2
cdr3_nt: TGTGCCAGCAGTCCCAGCGGGAGTGAGGGTGAGCAGTTCTTC
cdr3_aa: CASSPSGSEGEQFF

v_call: TRBV10-3
clone_size: -
j_call: TRBJ2-2
d_call: -
cdr3_nt: TGTGCCATCAGTGTACAAGGTGGAGAGAACACCGGGGAGCTGTTTTTT
cdr3_aa: CAISVQGGENTGELFF

v_call: TRBV19
clone_size: -
j_call: TRBJ2-1
d_call: -
cdr3_nt: TGTGCCAGTAGCGGGAACGGTGGAGGGAGCTCCTACAATGAGCAGTTCTTC
cdr3_aa: CASSGNGGGSSYNEQFF

v_call: TRBV11-3
clone_size: -
j_call: TRBJ1-1
d_call: -
cdr3_nt: TGTGCCAGCAGCTTAGTGGCAGGTTCGAACACTGAAGCTTTTTTT
cdr3_aa: CASSLVAGSNTEAFF

v_call: TRBV2
clone_size: -
j_call: TRBJ1-1
d_call: TRBD1
cdr3_nt: TGTGCCAGCAAGGACAGGGAGGACACTGAAGCTTTCTTT
cdr3_aa: CASKDREDTEAFF

v_call: TRBV10-2
clone_size: -
j_call: TRBJ1-6
d_call: -
cdr3_nt: TGCGCCAGCAGTGTCGGGGGAAGCTCACCCCTCCACTTT
cdr3_aa: CASSVGGSSPLHF

v_call: TRBV15
clone_size: -
j_call: TRBJ1-6
d_call: -
cdr3_nt: TGTGCCACCAGCGTCAGACAGGCAGAGAATTCACCCCTCCACTTT
cdr3_aa: CATSVRQAENSPLHF

v_call: TRBV5-1
clone_size: -
j_call: TRBJ2-1
d_call: TRBD2
cdr3_nt: TGCGCCAGCAGGTCTCTTAATGAGCGGGAGAGGGGCAATGAGCAGTTCTTC
cdr3_aa: CASRSLNERERGNEQFF

v_call: TRBV29-1
clone_size: large
j_call: TRBJ2-7
d_call: TRBD1
cdr3_nt: TGCAGCGTGGCAGAGGACAGGGGTTACGAGCAGTACTTC
cdr3_aa: CSVAEDRGYEQYF

v_call: TRBV6-2/TRBV6-3
clone_size: once
j_call: TRBJ2-1
d_call: TRBD2
cdr3_nt: TGTGCCAGCAGCCATCCCGGGGGGGGAGCTCTTGTAAATGAGCAGTTCTTC
cdr3_aa: CASSHPGGGALVNEQFF

v_call: TRBV7-2
clone_size: -
j_call: TRBJ1-6
d_call: TRBD1
cdr3_nt: TGTGCCAGCAGCCTCCGGGACAGGGCCTATAATTCACCCCTCCACTTT
cdr3_aa: CASSLRDRAYNSPLHF

v_call: TRBV18
clone_size: -
j_call: TRBJ1-1
d_call: TRBD1
cdr3_nt: TGTGCCAGCTCAGTTTCCGGGACAGGAGACAACGGGAACACTGAAGCTTTCTTT
cdr3_aa: CASSVSGTGDNGNTEAFF

v_call: TRBV30
clone_size: -
j_call: TRBJ2-4
d_call: -
cdr3_nt: TGTGCCTGGAGCAGGGGAGACATTCAGTACTTC
cdr3_aa: CAWSRGDIQYF

v_call: TRBV7-6
clone_size: -
j_call: TRBJ2-1
d_call: TRBD1
cdr3_nt: TGTGCCAGCAGCTTAGATGTTTACCGGGACAGGGGGCGGAGTGAGCAGTTCTTC
cdr3_aa: CASSLDVYRDRGRSEQFF

v_call: TRBV7-7
clone_size: -
j_call: TRBJ2-3
d_call: -
cdr3_nt: TGTGCTAGCAGCTTAAGGGTTGCAGATACGCAGTATTTT
cdr3_aa: CASSLRVADTQYF

v_call: TRBV6-6
clone_size: -
j_call: TRBJ2-7
d_call: TRBD2
cdr3_nt: TGTGCCAGCAGTTACCCGGGACTAGGTGCCTACGAGCAGTACTTC
cdr3_aa: CASSYPGLGAYEQYF

v_call: TRBV7-8
clone_size: -
j_call: TRBJ1-3
d_call: -
cdr3_nt: TGTGCCAGCAGTGCGCCGTACAGGGAATCTGGAAACACCATATATTTT
cdr3_aa: CASSAPYRESGNTIYF

v_call: TRBV28
clone_size: -
j_call: TRBJ1-1
d_call: TRBD1
cdr3_nt: TGTGCCAGCAGTTTTCGGAGGGTAGAGGGGGCGACCACTGAAGCTTTCTTT
cdr3_aa: CASSFRRVEGATTEAFF

v_call: TRBV15
clone_size: -
j_call: TRBJ2-1
d_call: TRBD2
cdr3_nt: TGTGCCACCAGCAAGAGGGGGAGCGGGAGGGCCTCCAATGAGCAGTTCTTC
cdr3_aa: CATSKRGSGRASNEQFF

v_call: TRBV5-1
clone_size: -
j_call: TRBJ1-4
d_call: TRBD1
cdr3_nt: TGCGCCAGCAGCTTGGGGTCAGGGGGCAGGAATAATGAAAAACTGTTTTTT
cdr3_aa: CASSLGSGGRNNEKLFF

v_call: TRBV19
clone_size: -
j_call: TRBJ2-7
d_call: -
cdr3_nt: TGTGCCAGTAGTATAGGTACAGCTTCCTCCTACGAGCAGTACTTC
cdr3_aa: CASSIGTASSYEQYF

v_call: TRBV11-3
clone_size: -
j_call: TRBJ2-2
d_call: -
cdr3_nt: TGTGCCAGCAGCTTAGGGGGAACCGGGGAGCTGTTTTTT
cdr3_aa: CASSLGGTGELFF

v_call: TRBV27
clone_size: -
j_call: TRBJ1-1
d_call: -
cdr3_nt: TGTGCCAGCAGTTTATTCGGAAGGGCTGAAGCTTTCTTT
cdr3_aa: CASSLFGRAEAFF

v_call: TRBV19
clone_size: -
j_call: TRBJ1-1
d_call: TRBD1
cdr3_nt: TGTGCCAGTTCCCCCAGGAGGACAGGGACCATGAACACTGAAGCTTTCTTT
cdr3_aa: CASSPRRTGTMNTEAFF

v_call: TRBV5-1
clone_size: -
j_call: TRBJ2-1
d_call: -
cdr3_nt: TGCGCCAGCAGCAGTGGTGGTAGCGGTTATACCTACAATGAGCAGTTCTTC
cdr3_aa: CASSSGGSGYTYNEQFF

v_call: TRBV19
clone_size: -
j_call: TRBJ1-5
d_call: -
cdr3_nt: TGTGCCAGTAGTAGGGACTATAGCAATCAGCCCCAGCATTTT
cdr3_aa: CASSRDYSNQPQHF

v_call: TRBV7-8
clone_size: -
j_call: TRBJ1-2
d_call: -
cdr3_nt: TGTGCCAGCAGCACGACAGAGAACTATGGCTACACCTTC
cdr3_aa: CASSTTENYGYTF

v_call: TRBV6-5
clone_size: -
j_call: TRBJ1-6
d_call: TRBD1
cdr3_nt: TGTGCCAGCAGTTACTCGACAGGGGGTTCACCCCTCCACTTT
cdr3_aa: CASSYSTGGSPLHF

v_call: TRBV6-5
clone_size: once
j_call: TRBJ2-3
d_call: -
cdr3_nt: TGTGCCAGCAGGGTGGACAGCGACACAGATACGCAGTATTTT
cdr3_aa: CASRVDSDTDTQYF

v_call: TRBV19
clone_size: -
j_call: TRBJ1-1
d_call: TRBD1
cdr3_nt: TGTGCCAGTAACATCCGGGACAGGGAAAGGCCTGAAGCTTTCTTT
cdr3_aa: CASNIRDRERPEAFF

v_call: TRBV7-9
clone_size: -
j_call: TRBJ1-2
d_call: -
cdr3_nt: TGTGCCAGCAGCCCAACTTCGGGGGGCTACACCTTC
cdr3_aa: CASSPTSGGYTF

v_call: TRBV28
clone_size: -
j_call: TRBJ1-1
d_call: -
cdr3_nt: TGTGCCAGCAGTTTGGGGGGAGGGACTGAAGCTTTCTTT
cdr3_aa: CASSLGGGTEAFF

v_call: TRBV29-1
clone_size: large
j_call: TRBJ2-2
d_call: TRBD2
cdr3_nt: TGCAGCGCCTCCCTGGGAGGGGTGACCGGGGAGCTGTTTTTT
cdr3_aa: CSASLGGVTGELFF

v_call: TRBV18
clone_size: -
j_call: TRBJ2-6
d_call: TRBD1
cdr3_nt: TGTGCCAGCTCACCACGGACAGGGAATTCTGGGGCCAACGTCCTGACTTTC
cdr3_aa: CASSPRTGNSGANVLTF

v_call: TRBV11-1
clone_size: few
j_call: TRBJ2-4
d_call: TRBD1
cdr3_nt: TGTGCCAGCAGCTCTCAGGTGGGACAGGGGGCCATTCAGTACTTC
cdr3_aa: CASSSQVGQGAIQYF

v_call: TRBV5-1
clone_size: -
j_call: TRBJ2-7
d_call: -
cdr3_nt: TGCGCCAGCAGCAGAATAGGGTCCGACGAGCAGTACTTC
cdr3_aa: CASSRIGSDEQYF

v_call: TRBV18
clone_size: -
j_call: TRBJ1-1
d_call: -
cdr3_nt: TGTGCCAGCTCACCACCGGGCAGAGGAGGCACTGAAGCTTTCTTT
cdr3_aa: CASSPPGRGGTEAFF